A selection of T cell receptor beta chains follows, all from one sample in a study of T cell responses to AZD1222 COVID-19 vaccine. Assay: immunoSEQ multiplex PCR; the TCRdb copy retains only in-frame clones and omits some. The table records about 130,000 clones, just under 95% of them present only once. The starting material was peripheral blood, obtained 28 days after the second AZD1222 dose. These receptors originate from an adult who received the AZD1222 COVID-19 vaccine. Each CDR3 is given with its conserved first and last residue. Fields, in order: clone size, J gene, D gene, V gene, CDR3 protein, CDR3 DNA. The D gene is left open where the match is weak. Part of the rows lack a size; the others show once, few, many or a class for expanded clones.

clone size: -; J gene: TRBJ2-2; D gene: -; V gene: TRBV9; CDR3 protein: CASETGGGYTGELFF; CDR3 DNA: TGTGCCTCCGAAACCGGTGGCGGGTACACCGGGGAGCTGTTTTTT
clone size: -; J gene: TRBJ2-3; D gene: -; V gene: TRBV18; CDR3 protein: CASSPLTEVAADTQYF; CDR3 DNA: TGTGCCAGCTCACCGCTGACCGAGGTAGCGGCAGATACGCAGTATTTT
clone size: -; J gene: TRBJ1-5; D gene: -; V gene: TRBV2; CDR3 protein: CASSLSNQPQHF; CDR3 DNA: TGTGCCAGCAGTCTCAGCAATCAGCCCCAGCATTTT
clone size: -; J gene: TRBJ2-7; D gene: -; V gene: TRBV27; CDR3 protein: CASSSARGPFYEQYF; CDR3 DNA: TGTGCCAGCAGTTCAGCCAGGGGACCCTTCTACGAGCAGTACTTC
clone size: -; J gene: TRBJ2-1; D gene: -; V gene: TRBV5-6; CDR3 protein: CASSPPQTINEQFF; CDR3 DNA: TGTGCCAGCAGCCCACCCCAGACTATCAATGAGCAGTTCTTC
clone size: -; J gene: TRBJ1-2; D gene: TRBD1; V gene: TRBV28; CDR3 protein: CASRSGGAVYGYTF; CDR3 DNA: TGTGCCAGCAGGTCAGGGGGCGCGGTCTATGGCTACACCTTC
clone size: -; J gene: TRBJ1-1; D gene: -; V gene: TRBV6-1; CDR3 protein: CASSEEGPLYTEAFF; CDR3 DNA: TGTGCCAGCAGTGAAGAAGGCCCGTTGTACACTGAAGCTTTCTTT
clone size: once; J gene: TRBJ1-1; D gene: -; V gene: TRBV12-5; CDR3 protein: CASGRPTGSWTEAFF; CDR3 DNA: TGTGCTAGTGGCCGGCCCACAGGGAGCTGGACTGAAGCTTTCTTT
clone size: -; J gene: TRBJ2-2; D gene: TRBD1; V gene: TRBV6-1; CDR3 protein: CASSARRIAGTENTGELFF; CDR3 DNA: TGTGCCAGCAGTGCCCGAAGAATAGCCGGGACAGAGAACACCGGGGAGCTGTTTTTT
clone size: -; J gene: TRBJ1-4; D gene: TRBD1; V gene: TRBV30; CDR3 protein: CAFGTGGRATNEKLFF; CDR3 DNA: TGTGCCTTCGGGACAGGGGGTAGGGCAACTAATGAAAAACTGTTTTTT
clone size: -; J gene: TRBJ1-2; D gene: -; V gene: TRBV7-2; CDR3 protein: CASNLSPGNYGYTF; CDR3 DNA: TGTGCCAGCAACCTTTCACCAGGGAACTATGGCTACACCTTC
clone size: once; J gene: TRBJ2-2; D gene: TRBD2; V gene: TRBV7-2; CDR3 protein: CASSPTSGRAGELFF; CDR3 DNA: TGTGCCAGCAGCCCGACTAGCGGGAGGGCCGGGGAGCTGTTTTTT
clone size: -; J gene: TRBJ2-3; D gene: TRBD1; V gene: TRBV28; CDR3 protein: CASSLIGQGAFRVEQYF; CDR3 DNA: TGTGCCAGCAGTCTAATCGGACAGGGGGCGTTCAGGGTGGAGCAGTATTTT
clone size: -; J gene: TRBJ1-5; D gene: -; V gene: TRBV28; CDR3 protein: CASSFTLGVAQPQHF; CDR3 DNA: TGTGCCAGCAGTTTTACCCTAGGGGTAGCGCAGCCCCAGCATTTT
clone size: -; J gene: TRBJ2-1; D gene: TRBD2; V gene: TRBV2; CDR3 protein: CASSASGRPTNEQFF; CDR3 DNA: TGTGCCAGCAGTGCTAGCGGGAGGCCCACCAATGAGCAGTTCTTC
clone size: -; J gene: TRBJ1-5; D gene: TRBD1; V gene: TRBV10-3; CDR3 protein: CAIGDRGSNQPQHF; CDR3 DNA: TGTGCCATCGGGGACAGGGGGAGCAATCAGCCCCAGCATTTT
clone size: -; J gene: TRBJ2-3; D gene: -; V gene: TRBV10-1; CDR3 protein: CASSESEGVTDTQYF; CDR3 DNA: TGCGCCAGCAGTGAGTCGGAGGGGGTCACAGATACGCAGTATTTT
clone size: -; J gene: TRBJ1-2; D gene: TRBD1; V gene: TRBV19; CDR3 protein: CASSTTGDGGYTF; CDR3 DNA: TGTGCCAGTAGTACGACAGGGGATGGTGGCTACACCTTC
clone size: -; J gene: TRBJ1-1; D gene: -; V gene: TRBV19; CDR3 protein: CASSSGRVTEAFF; CDR3 DNA: TGTGCCAGTAGTTCAGGTCGGGTCACTGAAGCTTTCTTT
clone size: -; J gene: TRBJ2-3; D gene: -; V gene: TRBV25-1; CDR3 protein: CASSEYIAASTDTQYF; CDR3 DNA: TGTGCCAGCAGTGAATATATAGCGGCAAGCACAGATACGCAGTATTTT
clone size: once; J gene: TRBJ2-7; D gene: -; V gene: TRBV28; CDR3 protein: CASSPNDEQYF; CDR3 DNA: TGTGCCAGCAGCCCGAACGACGAGCAGTACTTC
clone size: -; J gene: TRBJ2-2; D gene: -; V gene: TRBV11-2; CDR3 protein: CASTISGELFF; CDR3 DNA: TGTGCCAGCACCATCAGCGGGGAGCTGTTTTTT
clone size: -; J gene: TRBJ2-7; D gene: TRBD1; V gene: TRBV3-1/TRBV3-2; CDR3 protein: CASSHRDRGHEQYF; CDR3 DNA: TGTGCCAGCAGCCACCGAGACAGGGGCCACGAGCAGTACTTC
clone size: -; J gene: TRBJ1-2; D gene: TRBD1; V gene: TRBV30; CDR3 protein: CAWAIKGSGQAGGYTF; CDR3 DNA: TGTGCCTGGGCGATAAAAGGCTCGGGACAGGCGGGAGGCTACACCTTC
clone size: -; J gene: TRBJ1-4; D gene: TRBD1; V gene: TRBV18; CDR3 protein: CASSNTGETNEKLFF; CDR3 DNA: TGTGCCAGCTCAAATACAGGGGAAACTAATGAAAAACTGTTTTTT
clone size: -; J gene: TRBJ1-2; D gene: TRBD1; V gene: TRBV4-3; CDR3 protein: CASSRDRGANYGYTF; CDR3 DNA: TGCGCCAGCAGCCGCGACAGGGGAGCTAACTATGGCTACACCTTC
clone size: -; J gene: TRBJ1-1; D gene: -; V gene: TRBV27; CDR3 protein: CASSEGSSRKTEAFF; CDR3 DNA: TGTGCCAGCAGTGAGGGTTCATCGCGAAAAACTGAAGCTTTCTTT
clone size: -; J gene: TRBJ2-5; D gene: -; V gene: TRBV14; CDR3 protein: CASSQDRIGETQYF; CDR3 DNA: TGTGCCAGCAGCCAAGACAGGATCGGAGAGACCCAGTACTTC
clone size: -; J gene: TRBJ2-7; D gene: -; V gene: TRBV28; CDR3 protein: CASSLQAGRNEQYF; CDR3 DNA: TGTGCCAGCAGTTTACAGGCAGGGAGGAACGAGCAGTACTTC
clone size: once; J gene: TRBJ2-7; D gene: TRBD2; V gene: TRBV27; CDR3 protein: CASSFSGGGTGASYEQYF; CDR3 DNA: TGTGCCAGCAGTTTTTCGGGGGGTGGAACGGGAGCCTCCTACGAGCAGTACTTC
clone size: -; J gene: TRBJ2-7; D gene: TRBD1; V gene: TRBV5-1; CDR3 protein: CASSYGQGGSNEQYF; CDR3 DNA: TGTGCCAGCAGCTACGGACAGGGGGGATCGAACGAGCAGTACTTC
clone size: once; J gene: TRBJ2-1; D gene: TRBD1; V gene: TRBV19; CDR3 protein: CASSTRTGLLFDEQFF; CDR3 DNA: TGTGCCAGTAGTACCCGGACAGGGCTCTTGTTCGATGAGCAGTTCTTC
clone size: -; J gene: TRBJ1-2; D gene: TRBD1; V gene: TRBV27; CDR3 protein: CASSNPGQGPSGYTF; CDR3 DNA: TGTGCCAGCAGCAACCCGGGACAGGGGCCCTCCGGCTACACCTTC
clone size: once; J gene: TRBJ2-6; D gene: -; V gene: TRBV5-1; CDR3 protein: CASSLGASGANVLTF; CDR3 DNA: TGCGCCAGCAGCTTGGGAGCATCTGGGGCCAACGTCCTGACTTTC
clone size: -; J gene: TRBJ2-1; D gene: -; V gene: TRBV5-1; CDR3 protein: CASSLVFSRDKDYNEQFF; CDR3 DNA: TGCGCCAGCAGCTTGGTCTTTTCCCGGGACAAGGATTACAATGAGCAGTTCTTC
clone size: -; J gene: TRBJ1-1; D gene: -; V gene: TRBV7-2; CDR3 protein: CASSPRTEAFF; CDR3 DNA: TGTGCCAGCAGCCCCCGGACTGAAGCTTTCTTT
clone size: -; J gene: TRBJ2-5; D gene: -; V gene: TRBV6-2/TRBV6-3; CDR3 protein: CATSGSQETQYF; CDR3 DNA: TGTGCCACCAGCGGCAGTCAAGAGACCCAGTACTTC
clone size: -; J gene: TRBJ1-1; D gene: -; V gene: TRBV12-5; CDR3 protein: CASGVEEGIEMNTEAFF; CDR3 DNA: TGTGCTAGTGGAGTTGAGGAGGGGATCGAGATGAACACTGAAGCTTTCTTT
clone size: -; J gene: TRBJ2-3; D gene: TRBD1; V gene: TRBV15; CDR3 protein: CATSLGDRVADTQYF; CDR3 DNA: TGTGCCACCAGCCTGGGGGACAGGGTGGCAGATACGCAGTATTTT
clone size: -; J gene: TRBJ1-4; D gene: -; V gene: TRBV4-3; CDR3 protein: CASSQALGRREEKLFF; CDR3 DNA: TGCGCCAGCAGCCAAGCCCTAGGACGGAGGGAAGAAAAACTGTTTTTT
clone size: -; J gene: TRBJ1-1; D gene: -; V gene: TRBV19; CDR3 protein: CASSRSENTEAFF; CDR3 DNA: TGTGCCAGTAGTAGGTCAGAGAACACTGAAGCTTTCTTT
clone size: -; J gene: TRBJ1-2; D gene: -; V gene: TRBV6-5; CDR3 protein: CASSFNVAGNGYTF; CDR3 DNA: TGTGCCAGCAGTTTCAACGTGGCCGGGAATGGCTACACCTTC
clone size: -; J gene: TRBJ1-3; D gene: TRBD1; V gene: TRBV9; CDR3 protein: CASSAGDRGQYTIYF; CDR3 DNA: TGTGCCAGCAGCGCTGGGGACAGGGGGCAATACACCATATATTTT
clone size: -; J gene: TRBJ1-2; D gene: TRBD1; V gene: TRBV30; CDR3 protein: CAWSGTGYGYTF; CDR3 DNA: TGTGCCTGGAGTGGGACAGGTTATGGCTACACCTTC
clone size: once; J gene: TRBJ1-5; D gene: -; V gene: TRBV19; CDR3 protein: CASSIDGEEGQPQHF; CDR3 DNA: TGTGCCAGTAGTATAGACGGGGAAGAAGGTCAGCCCCAGCATTTT
clone size: few; J gene: TRBJ1-1; D gene: -; V gene: TRBV19; CDR3 protein: CASSIGRVGAFF; CDR3 DNA: TGTGCCAGTAGTATCGGCAGGGTGGGAGCTTTCTTT
clone size: -; J gene: TRBJ1-5; D gene: -; V gene: TRBV6-6; CDR3 protein: CASRKRGNQPQHF; CDR3 DNA: TGTGCCAGCAGGAAGAGGGGCAATCAGCCCCAGCATTTT
clone size: -; J gene: TRBJ2-7; D gene: TRBD2; V gene: TRBV10-3; CDR3 protein: CAINHGRGENEQYF; CDR3 DNA: TGTGCCATCAACCACGGACGGGGGGAGAACGAGCAGTACTTC
clone size: -; J gene: TRBJ2-2; D gene: -; V gene: TRBV6-5; CDR3 protein: CATRWVGRTGELFF; CDR3 DNA: TGTGCCACCCGGTGGGTGGGGAGGACCGGGGAGCTGTTTTTT
clone size: once; J gene: TRBJ1-4; D gene: -; V gene: TRBV7-6; CDR3 protein: CASSLAGDRLFF; CDR3 DNA: TGTGCCAGCAGCTTGGCAGGGGATAGACTGTTTTTT